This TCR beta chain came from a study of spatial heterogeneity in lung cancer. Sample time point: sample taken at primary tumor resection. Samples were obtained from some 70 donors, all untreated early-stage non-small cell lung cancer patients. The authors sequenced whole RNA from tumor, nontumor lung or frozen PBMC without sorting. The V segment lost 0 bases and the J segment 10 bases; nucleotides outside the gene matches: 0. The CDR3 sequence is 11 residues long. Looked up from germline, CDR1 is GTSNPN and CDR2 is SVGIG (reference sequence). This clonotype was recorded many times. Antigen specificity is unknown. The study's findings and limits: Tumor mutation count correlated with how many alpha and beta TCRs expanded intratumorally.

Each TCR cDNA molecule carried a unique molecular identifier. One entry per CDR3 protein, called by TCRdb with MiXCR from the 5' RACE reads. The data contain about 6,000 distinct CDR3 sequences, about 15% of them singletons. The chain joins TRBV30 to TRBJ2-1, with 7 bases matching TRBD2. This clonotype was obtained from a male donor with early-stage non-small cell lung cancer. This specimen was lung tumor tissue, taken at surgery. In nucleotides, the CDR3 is TGTGCCTGGAGTGTACTAGCGGAGCAGTTCTTC. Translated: CAWSVLAEQFF.